This TCR beta chain appears in the sequencing data of a study of blood T cell repertoires in COVID-19. Looking at the study overall: Sources were T cells, B-cell-depleted T cells, or PBMCs; the material itself was cDNA or gDNA.

Donors were grouped by their self-reported clinical history. This CDR3 has 11 amino acids. Germline V gene lookup returns CDR1 SGHNT and CDR2 YYREEE (reference sequence). V was trimmed by 2 bases and J by 8 bases, leaving 5 bases between them. Repertoires were generated with immunoSEQ multiplex PCR, while TCRdb's copy carries only in-frame clones and drops some. The sample includes under 450,000 clones, around four fifths of them seen just once. Sample: PBMCs or T cells enriched from blood (not recorded which). The chain recombines TRBV5-4 with TRBJ2-1; the D is unclear. The receptor comes from a woman aged 50 to 65 who had recovered from COVID-19. The CDR3 coding sequence is TGTGCCAGCAGCTTTGAGGATGAGCAGTTCTTC. It encodes CASSFEDEQFF. Based on the CDR3 plus reference TRBV5-4 and TRBJ2-1, the full variable domain is ETGVTQSPTHLIKTRGQQVTLRCSSQSGHNTVSWYQQALGQGPQFIFQYYREEENGRGNFPPRFSGLQFPNYSSELNVNALELDDSALYLCASSFEDEQFFGPGTRLTVL.